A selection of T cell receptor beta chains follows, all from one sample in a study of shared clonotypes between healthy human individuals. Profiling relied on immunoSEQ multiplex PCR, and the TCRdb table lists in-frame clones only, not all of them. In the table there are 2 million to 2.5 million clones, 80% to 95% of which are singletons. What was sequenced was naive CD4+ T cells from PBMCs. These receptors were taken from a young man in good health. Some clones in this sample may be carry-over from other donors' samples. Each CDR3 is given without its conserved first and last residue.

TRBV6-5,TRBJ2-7,ASSYDAGHVTYEQY
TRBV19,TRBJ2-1,ASSIRGLGRSSYNEQF
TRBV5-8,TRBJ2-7,ASSTASGSYEQY
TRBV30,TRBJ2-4,AWSSGTRRRIQY
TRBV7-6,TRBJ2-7,ASSLNAGGGEQY
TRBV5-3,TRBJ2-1,ASAAGGTYNEQF
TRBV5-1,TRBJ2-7,ASSLGAGAEQY
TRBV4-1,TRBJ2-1,ASSPVSGTRSNNEQF
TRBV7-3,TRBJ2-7,ASSFGTGALSSYEQY
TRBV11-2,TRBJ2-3,ASSSARTDTQY
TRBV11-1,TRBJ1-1,ASSLGRGVTTEAF
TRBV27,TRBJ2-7,ASSLRQGRGEQY
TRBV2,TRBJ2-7,ASSARRTYEQY
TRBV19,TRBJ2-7,ASSPTGNTYEQY
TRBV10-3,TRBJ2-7,AIPEPGYVYEQY
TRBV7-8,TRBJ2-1,ASSARSATSGEQF
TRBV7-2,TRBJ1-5,ASSLGPARQPQH
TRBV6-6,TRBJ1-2,ASSRPGQGDGYT
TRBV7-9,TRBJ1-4,ASSVGQGTTNEKLF
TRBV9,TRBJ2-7,ASSVPGQLYLSYEQY
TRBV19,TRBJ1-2,ASSRQGDGYT
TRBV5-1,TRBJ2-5,ASSPGGRGMGETQY
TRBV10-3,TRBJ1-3,AISGADGNTIY
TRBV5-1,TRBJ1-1,ASTPGTGNTEAF
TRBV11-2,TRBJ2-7,ASSLDGTGRYEQY
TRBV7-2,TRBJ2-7,ASSLQGSSYEQY
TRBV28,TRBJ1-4,ASSLRHSNEKLF
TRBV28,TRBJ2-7,ASTIMGEYYEQY
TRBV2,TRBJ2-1,ARTDPNLAGGTYNEQF
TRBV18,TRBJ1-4,ASSPFREKLF
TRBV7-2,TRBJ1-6,ASSLRQGQNNSPLH
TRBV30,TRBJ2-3,GTQSVASTDTQY
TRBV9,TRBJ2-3,ASKSLPSTDTQY
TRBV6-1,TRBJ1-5,ASKGRGSNQPQH
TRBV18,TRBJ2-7,ASSPRLAGVGYEQY
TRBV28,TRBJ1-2,ASANPVRALRYGYT
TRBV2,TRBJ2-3,ASRDTSGSDTQY
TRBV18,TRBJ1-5,ASTGQGGGQPQH
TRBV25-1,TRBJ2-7,ASSPRGGGRYGPYEQY
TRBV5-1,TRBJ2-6,ASSLLAGGQPGANVLT
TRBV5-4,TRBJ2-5,ASSPRDYQETQY
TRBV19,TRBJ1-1,ASSLGSKNTEAF
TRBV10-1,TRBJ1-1,ASGHEAF
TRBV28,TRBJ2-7,ASSRAGGADAEQY
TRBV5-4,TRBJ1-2,ASSPPGQGIYGYT